A single sample is the source of the 5 T cell receptor beta chains below, sequenced in a study of response to subunit inactivated influenza vaccine. TCRdb re-called the RT-PCR reads with MiXCR, one entry per CDR3 protein. The sample carries 280,000 or so distinct CDR3 sequences, 21% recorded once. Sample: PBMCs from blood, taken about 20 months after vaccination. Every receptor here comes from a man aged 50 to 75 who received an inactivated influenza vaccine.

This clonotype was seen repeatedly, ten times or more. J is TRBJ1-4 and V is TRBV5-1; D is unclear. The CDR3 runs 15 residues. Germline-derived CDR1 and CDR2 are SGHRS and YFSETQ. The V end lost 2 bases, the J end lost 4 bases, and 12 bases lay between the germline ends. The CDR3 coding sequence is TGCGCCAGCAGCTTCGGGAGCAGGAGTAATGAAAAACTGTTTTTT. This encodes CASSFGSRSNEKLFF.

The J gene is TRBJ2-5, the V gene TRBV6-5; no clear D. The CDR3 sequence is 15 residues long. Germline CDR1 MNHEY, CDR2 SVGAGI. The V end lost 0 bases, the J end lost 5 bases, and 13 bases lay between the germline ends. The DNA for the CDR3 is TGTGCCAGCAGTTACTCGGCAACTGGGGTGGAGACCCAGTACTTC. Translation: CASSYSATGVETQYF.

This chain connects TRBV11-2 to TRBJ2-5; tentative D call: TRBD1 (6 bases). This CDR3 comprises 16 residues. CDR1 is SGHAT and CDR2 is FQNNGV in the germline V gene. The V and J ends lost 1 base and 4 bases respectively, with 16 bases between them. The CDR3 region has the DNA TGTGCCAGCAGCTTAGTATCGGCAGGGGAAGGAGAGACCCAGTACTTC. Its translation is CASSLVSAGEGETQYF. The full variable domain, completed using reference TRBV11-2 and TRBJ2-5, is EAGVAQSPRYKIIEKRQSVAFWCNPISGHATLYWYQQILGQGPKLLIQFQNNGVVDDSQLPKDRFSAERLKGVDSTLKIQPAKLEDSAVYLCASSLVSAGEGETQYFGPGTRLLVL.

V gene TRBV12-3 or TRBV12-4 combines with J gene TRBJ1-1; D gene unclear. CDR3 length: 14 amino acids. With 2 bases removed from V and 1 base from J, the gap between germline ends came to 8 bases. This chain's CDR3 is CASSLSSGNTEAFF. The CDR3 nucleotides read TGTGCCAGCAGTTTATCGTCGGGGAACACTGAAGCTTTCTTT.

The V and J genes are TRBV29-1 and TRBJ2-7, with D unresolved. The V and J ends lost 6 bases and 3 bases respectively, with 15 bases between them. The V gene's germline CDR1 is SQVTM and CDR2 ANQGSEA. This CDR3 has 13 amino acids. In nucleotides, the CDR3 is TGCAGCGTCACCACCGGTGGGGTCTACGAGCAGTACTTC. It codes for CSVTTGGVYEQYF.